The 10 T cell receptor beta chains in this list originate from one sample, sequenced in a study of T cells in Graves' hyperthyroidism and ophthalmopathy. Authors of the study amplified TCR beta CDR3 regions from RNA transcripts. A set of HTBI primers served as the primers for a first-round RT-PCR of the TCR CDR3. Via MiXCR, TCRdb re-called the multiplex PCR reads, giving one row per CDR3 protein. The sample holds a few hundred thousand distinct CDR3 sequences, roughly 20% seen once. The sample taken for sequencing was blood. The receptor set was obtained from a man aged 18 to 30 with Graves' hyperthyroidism.

V gene TRBV3-1 combines with J gene TRBJ1-1, with a tentative D call TRBD1 (5 bases). The CDR3 is 14 residues long. With 0 bases removed from V and 5 bases from J, the gap between germline ends came to 10 bases. The germline gives CDR1 LGHDT, CDR2 YNNKEL (reference sequence). DNA of the CDR3: TGTGCCAGCAGCCAAGATCCAGGGCTGACTGAAGCTTTCTTT. Translating gives CASSQDPGLTEAFF.

This clonotype has a count of ten or more. J is TRBJ1-1 and V is TRBV20-1; TRBD1 aligns across 9 bases. The CDR3 has 14 residues. Per the germline V gene, CDR1 is DFQATT and CDR2 is SNEGSKA (reference sequence). The trim removed 3 bases at V and 5 bases at J, leaving 7 bases unmatched. The CDR3 sequence is CSARAQGAGTEAFF. CDR3 bases: TGCAGTGCTAGGGCACAGGGGGCAGGGACTGAAGCTTTCTTT.

The chain joins TRBV4-1 to TRBJ1-5, with 7 bases identical to TRBD1. Germline assignment: CDR1 MGHRA and CDR2 YSYEKL. With 3 bases clipped from V and 6 bases from J, the junction kept 8 bases outside the gene matches. This CDR3 region has 15 residues. The CDR3 region is CASSQGQMGSQPQHF. The DNA of the CDR3 is TGCGCCAGCAGCCAGGGACAGATGGGAAGTCAGCCCCAGCATTTT.

Ten or more counts support this clonotype. The CDR3 loop is CASSSPGAGWGQYF. The CDR3 DNA reads as TGTGCCAGCAGTTCCCCCGGCGCAGGGTGGGGGCAGTACTTC. The chain couples TRBV28 to TRBJ2-7; the D gene is possibly TRBD1 (5 bases). V lost 4 bases and J lost 9, with 19 bases in between. Germline-derived CDR1 and CDR2 are MDHEN and SYDVKM. This CDR3 spans 14 amino acids.

The sample holds a few counts of this clonotype. V gene TRBV6-5 combines with J gene TRBJ1-1, with D perhaps matching TRBD1 (5 bases). This CDR3 spans 13 amino acids. Trimming left V 8 bases short and J 7 bases short, with 17 bases between. CDR1 MNHEY and CDR2 SVGAGI come from the germline V gene. The CDR3 sequence is CASLMGGGGEAFF. The DNA for the CDR3 is TGTGCCAGCCTAATGGGGGGGGGGGGTGAAGCTTTCTTT.

The chain uses TRBV7-2 and TRBJ2-7, with TRBD2 identical over 8 bases. Per germline, CDR1 SGHTA and CDR2 FQGNSA. V shed 5 bases, J shed 3 bases, and the junction held 9 bases outside the gene matches. This CDR3 contains 15 residues. The CDR3 region is CASSPRTSMRYEQYF. The CDR3, as DNA: TGTGCCAGCAGCCCCCGGACTAGCATGCGCTACGAGCAGTACTTC. The entire variable domain, with the rest obtained from reference TRBV7-2 and TRBJ2-7, is as follows: GAGVSQSPSNKVTEKGKDVELRCDPISGHTALYWYRQSLGQGLEFLIYFQGNSAPDKSGLPSDRFSAERTGGSVSTLTIQRTQQEDSAVYLCASSPRTSMRYEQYFGPGTRLTVT.

This chain joins TRBV7-8 and TRBJ1-1; 7 bases agree with TRBD1. Trimming cost V 2 bases and J 0 bases; bases outside gene matches: 3. Germline CDR1 is SGHVS and CDR2 is FQNEAQ. The CDR3 is made up of 15 amino acids. The CDR3 region has the DNA TGTGCCAGCAGCTTAAGAGGGGGCCTGAACACTGAAGCTTTCTTT. Residues: CASSLRGGLNTEAFF.

This rearrangement joins TRBV14 to TRBJ1-2; possible D gene TRBD1, 5 bases. Trimming removed 5 bases from V and 3 bases from J, with 13 bases in between. This CDR3 region has 14 residues. Germline V gene sequence: CDR1 SGHDN, CDR2 FVKESK. The CDR3, as DNA: TGTGCCAGCAGCTCTTTGGGGCTAGACTATGGCTACACCTTC. Its protein is CASSSLGLDYGYTF.

This clonotype has only a few counts. V is TRBV6-1 and J is TRBJ2-2, with TRBD2 identical over 9 bases. In germline, CDR1 is MNHNS, CDR2 SASEGT. This CDR3 comprises 14 residues. V trimming: 5 bases; J trimming: 6 bases; junction bases outside the gene matches: 4. CDR3 DNA sequence: TGTGCCAGCAGTCATAGCGGGAGCGCCGGGGAGCTGTTTTTT. This encodes CASSHSGSAGELFF.

The chain recombines TRBV20-1 with TRBJ2-7, with D possibly called TRBD1 or TRBD2 (5 bases each). With 4 bases removed from V and 6 bases from J, the gap between germline ends came to 16 bases. The CDR3 loop spans 13 amino acids. Germline V CDR1 and CDR2: DFQATT, SNEGSKA (reference sequence). CDR3 region: CSATGLGISEQYF. CDR3 DNA sequence: TGCAGTGCTACAGGGCTCGGGATTAGCGAGCAGTACTTC.